The entry below describes one TCR beta chain. The data originate from a study of T cells after yellow fever vaccination. The germline gives CDR1 KGHSH, CDR2 LQKENI. The CDR3 contains 13 residues. J gave up 5 bases and V 5 bases, and 6 bases lay outside the gene matches. One entry per CDR3 protein results from TCRdb running MiXCR on the 5' RACE reads. The sample comprises around 500,000 distinct CDR3 sequences, less than 25% of which are singletons, and around 17% rests with the top ten. The TCR was taken from a man aged 18 to 29 who received the YFV17D yellow fever vaccine. The chain links TRBV18 to TRBJ2-7; 7 bases are shared with TRBD2. The sample in question was PBMCs, obtained approximately 22 days after the first yellow fever vaccination. The CDR3 spells CASSTGLVNEQYF. DNA of the CDR3: TGTGCCAGCTCAACAGGACTAGTTAACGAGCAGTACTTC.